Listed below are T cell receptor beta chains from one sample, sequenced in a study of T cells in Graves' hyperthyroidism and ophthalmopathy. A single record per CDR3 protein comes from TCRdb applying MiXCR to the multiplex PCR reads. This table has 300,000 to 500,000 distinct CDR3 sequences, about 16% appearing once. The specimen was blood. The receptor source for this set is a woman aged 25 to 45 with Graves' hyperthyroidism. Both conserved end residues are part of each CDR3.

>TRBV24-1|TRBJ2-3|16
CATSDLGSPRTDTQYF
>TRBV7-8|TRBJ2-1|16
CASSLEGLAIYNEQFF
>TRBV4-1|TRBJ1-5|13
CASSHERNQPQHF
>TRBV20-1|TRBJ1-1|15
CSAPQAGTWNTEAFF
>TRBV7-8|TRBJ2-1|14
CASSPLDPNNEQFF
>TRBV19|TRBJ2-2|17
CASSIEGLTANTGELFF
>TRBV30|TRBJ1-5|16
CAWSPWGGHNLQPQHF
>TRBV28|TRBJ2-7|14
CASSNEQGSSEQYF
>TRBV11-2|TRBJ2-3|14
CASSQQGGTDTQYF
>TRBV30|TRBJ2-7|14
CAWSPGQGVNEQYF
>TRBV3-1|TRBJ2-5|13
CATSGQYQETQYF
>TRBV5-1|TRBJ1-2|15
CASSFPEQIKNGYTF
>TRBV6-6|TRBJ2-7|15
CASSYGTAPSYEQYF
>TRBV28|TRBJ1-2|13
CASSSGALYGYTF
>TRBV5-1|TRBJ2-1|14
CASSQNQGYNEQFF
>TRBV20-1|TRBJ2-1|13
CSAGTSGTNEQFF
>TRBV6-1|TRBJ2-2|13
CASILGRTGELFF
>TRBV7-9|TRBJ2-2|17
CANPEAPADLNTGELFF
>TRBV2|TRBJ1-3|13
CASGSRVGNTIYF
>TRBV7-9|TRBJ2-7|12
CAYGTGDYEQYF
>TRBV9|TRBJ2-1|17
CASSPIPTSGGGNEQFF
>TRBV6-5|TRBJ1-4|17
CASSYSRGIATNEKLFF
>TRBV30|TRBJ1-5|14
CAWSVRSGNQPQHF
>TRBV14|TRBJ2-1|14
CASSRAGRGNEQFF
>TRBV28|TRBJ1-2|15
CASSLHQTGGYGYTF
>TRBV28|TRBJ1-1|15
CASSFPGTLNTEAFF
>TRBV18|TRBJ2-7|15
CASSPPTSGRSEQYF
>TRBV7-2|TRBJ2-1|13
CALLSDSYNEQFF
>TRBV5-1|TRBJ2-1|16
CASSKEASGSYNEQFF
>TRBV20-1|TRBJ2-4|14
CSASGLLAKNIQYF
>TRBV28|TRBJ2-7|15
CASGPPTASSYEQYF
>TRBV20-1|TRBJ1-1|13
CSARDLTNTEAFF
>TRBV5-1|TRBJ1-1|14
CASSFPQENTEAFF
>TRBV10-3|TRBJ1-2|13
CAISDNSIYGYTF
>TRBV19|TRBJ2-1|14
CASSPDWTGREQFF
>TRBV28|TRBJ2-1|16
CASSSTGTSGHNEQFF
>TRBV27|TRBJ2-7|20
CASSLSGQTSGGRRSYEQYF
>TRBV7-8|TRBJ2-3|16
CASSLDGGRAQDTQYF
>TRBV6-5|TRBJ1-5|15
CASNHLWGAGQPQHF
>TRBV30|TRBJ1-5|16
CAWSNSGTGGGQPQHF
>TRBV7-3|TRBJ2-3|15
CASSKGEGYTDTQYF
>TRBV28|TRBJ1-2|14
CASNQGQDNYGYTF
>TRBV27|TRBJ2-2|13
CASLEVPAGELLF
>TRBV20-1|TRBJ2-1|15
CSAALLAAIYNEQFF
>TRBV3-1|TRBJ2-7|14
CASSHAQGYYEQYF
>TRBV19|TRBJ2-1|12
CASSYRANEQFF
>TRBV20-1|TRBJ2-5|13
CSAPGRGQETQYF
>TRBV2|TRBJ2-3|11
CRSGGSDTQYF
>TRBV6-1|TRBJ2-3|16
CASREVLGSVTDTQYF
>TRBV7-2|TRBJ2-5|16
CASSLGLAGVGETQYF
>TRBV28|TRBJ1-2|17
CASSSLFGGVINYGYTF
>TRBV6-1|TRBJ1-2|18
CASSDSGTGILLGNGYTF
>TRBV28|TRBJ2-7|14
CASSLAGPMVEQYF
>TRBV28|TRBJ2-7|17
CASSPPSAGWSNYEQYF
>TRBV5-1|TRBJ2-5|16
CASSLDAGGAGETQYF
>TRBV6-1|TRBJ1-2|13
CASKSMGDYGYTF
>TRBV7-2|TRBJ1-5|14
CASSYRSSNQPQHF
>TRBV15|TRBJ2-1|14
CATSRGRGYNEQFF
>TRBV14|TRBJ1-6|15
CASSQDDRVNSPLHF
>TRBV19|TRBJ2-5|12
CASSIFGDTQYF